These 10 T cell receptor beta chains came from one sample sequenced in a study of blood T cell repertoires in COVID-19. Profiling relied on immunoSEQ multiplex PCR, and the TCRdb table lists in-frame clones only, not all of them. The sample includes 400,000 to 450,000 clones, about 91% seen only once; the top ten take 10% to 15%. The sample was peripheral blood. The source of these receptors is a woman in her forties or fifties with COVID-19, enrolled during active disease.

The chain recombines TRBV5-5 with TRBJ2-3, with D maybe TRBD2 (6 bases). Trimming took off 3 bases at V and 1 base at J, with 15 bases between the two ends. The CDR3 is 16 residues long. Germline-derived CDR1 and CDR2 are SGHKS and YYEKEE (reference sequence). Written as DNA, the CDR3 is TGTGCCAGCAGCTATATTCCGGGACTTCGCACAGATACGCAGTATTTT. This translates into CASSYIPGLRTDTQYF.

This clone came up once. The chain has TRBV7-3 and TRBJ1-1, with 7 bases fitting TRBD1. V shed 5 bases, J shed 4 bases, and the junction held 7 bases outside the gene matches. Germline V gives CDR1 SGHTA, CDR2 FQGTGA. The length of the CDR3 is 14 residues. In DNA, the CDR3 is TGTGCCAGCAGCATGACAGGGCGGGGCACTGAAGCTTTCTTT. Its translation: CASSMTGRGTEAFF.

This clone was counted between two and nine times. The chain joins TRBV5-1 to TRBJ2-7; 8 bases fit TRBD2. Losses at the gene ends were 4 bases for V and 0 bases for J; bases not matched to a gene: 6. CDR1 and CDR2 (germline): SGHRS, YFSETQ. This CDR3 contains 15 residues. The CDR3 protein is CASSPAGTSSYEQYF. The DNA of the CDR3 is TGCGCCAGCAGCCCCGCCGGGACTAGCTCCTACGAGCAGTACTTC.

This chain connects TRBV6-5 to TRBJ1-3; D call uncertain. The CDR3 spans 15 residues. Trimming stripped 0 bases from V and 4 bases from J, with 10 bases between. Per the germline V gene, CDR1 is MNHEY and CDR2 is SVGAGI. CDR3 loop: CASSYSLGRGNTIYF. The CDR3, as DNA: TGTGCCAGCAGTTACTCGTTGGGCAGGGGAAACACCATATATTTT.

The genes are TRBV6-1 and TRBJ1-2, with D hard to call. Germline V gives CDR1 MNHNS, CDR2 SASEGT. The germline V and J ends were trimmed by 3 bases and 3 bases, with 14 bases remaining between them. This CDR3 spans 15 amino acids. The DNA of the CDR3 is TGTGCCAGCAGTGACGCCTGGGGAGAGGACTATGGCTACACCTTC. This gives the protein CASSDAWGEDYGYTF.

For this clone: A read error may explain this, as a much larger clone is one base away. The chain links TRBV3-1 (or the pseudogene TRBV3-2) to TRBJ2-2; 9 positions agree with TRBD1. This CDR3 has 13 amino acids. Germline V gene lookup returns CDR1 LGHDT and CDR2 YNNKEL (reference sequence). With V trimmed by 4 bases and J by 6 bases, 0 bases remained unmatched. CDR3 nucleotide sequence: TGTGCCAGCAGCCGACAGGGGGCCGGGGAGCTGTTTTTT. Translation gives CASSRQGAGELFF.

The gene calls are TRBV12-3 or TRBV12-4 and TRBJ1-2; D perhaps matches TRBD1 (5 bases). V was trimmed by 6 bases and J by 4 bases, leaving 12 bases between them. CDR3 length: 13 amino acids. The CDR3 DNA sequence: TGTGCCAGCAGCCAGACAGAAGCCTATGGCTACACCTTC. It encodes CASSQTEAYGYTF.

This chain joins TRBV9 and TRBJ2-1, with a tentative D call TRBD2 (5 bases). CDR3 length: 11 residues. Trimming cost V 4 bases and J 8 bases, with 7 bases left between them. The germline CDR1 and CDR2 sequences are SGDLS and YYNGEE. The CDR3 loop reads CASSPGYEQFF. The CDR3 DNA follows: TGTGCCAGCAGCCCGGGGTATGAGCAGTTCTTC.

The CDR3 DNA follows: TGTGCCAGCACCACAGGGCGGGAGCAGTACTTC. It translates to CASTTGREQYF. V and J are TRBV11-2 and TRBJ2-7; weak D call: TRBD1 (6 bases). The V end lost 7 bases, the J end lost 7 bases, and 11 bases lay between the germline ends. This CDR3 is 11 amino acids long. The germline V gene has CDR1 SGHAT and CDR2 FQNNGV.

The chain carries TRBV5-4 and TRBJ1-1; 7 bases fit TRBD1. Trimming removed 4 bases from V and 7 bases from J; junction bases left unmatched: 10. From germline, CDR1 is SGHNT and CDR2 YYREEE (reference sequence). CDR3 size: 14 residues. The CDR3 nucleotides are TGTGCCAGCAGCACACGCACAGGGGACAATGAAGCTTTCTTT. Translated: CASSTRTGDNEAFF. Full variable domain (rest looked up from reference TRBV5-4 and TRBJ1-1): ETGVTQSPTHLIKTRGQQVTLRCSSQSGHNTVSWYQQALGQGPQFIFQYYREEENGRGNFPPRFSGLQFPNYSSELNVNALELDDSALYLCASSTRTGDNEAFFGQGTRLTVV.